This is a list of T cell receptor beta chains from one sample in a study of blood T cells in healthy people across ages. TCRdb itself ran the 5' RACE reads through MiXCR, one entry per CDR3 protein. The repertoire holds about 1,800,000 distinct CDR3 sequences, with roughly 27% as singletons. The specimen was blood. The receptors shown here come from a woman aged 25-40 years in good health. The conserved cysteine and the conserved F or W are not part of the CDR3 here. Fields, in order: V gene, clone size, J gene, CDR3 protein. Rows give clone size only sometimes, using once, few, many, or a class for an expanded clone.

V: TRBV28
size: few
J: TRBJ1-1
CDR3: ASSPTTGVRNTEAF

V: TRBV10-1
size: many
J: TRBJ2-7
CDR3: ASSADSFSYEQY

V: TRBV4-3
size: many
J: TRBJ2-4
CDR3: ASSQERRGANIQY

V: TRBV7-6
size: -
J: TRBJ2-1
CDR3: ASSLGQGRNNERF

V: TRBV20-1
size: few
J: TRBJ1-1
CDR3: SAISGGTGFMNTEAF

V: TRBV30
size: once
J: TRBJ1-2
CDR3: ASDRGYGYT

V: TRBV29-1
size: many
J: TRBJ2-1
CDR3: SISGRARNEQF

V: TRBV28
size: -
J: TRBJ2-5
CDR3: ASSFRQGGEAQY

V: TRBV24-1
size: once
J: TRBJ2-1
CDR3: ATSDTGLAAYNEQF

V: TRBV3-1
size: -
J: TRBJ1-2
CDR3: ASSESWTAAYGYT

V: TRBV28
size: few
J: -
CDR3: ASSFRAEQY

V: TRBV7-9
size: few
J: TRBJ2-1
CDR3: ASLGAGEIYNEQF

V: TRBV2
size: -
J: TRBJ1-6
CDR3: ASRVGTENSPLH

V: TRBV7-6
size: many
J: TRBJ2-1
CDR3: ASSHQWTGRRWNEQF

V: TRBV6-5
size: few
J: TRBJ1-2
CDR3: ASSYATGGNYGYT

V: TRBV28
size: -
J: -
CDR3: ASSFQGIGIYEQY

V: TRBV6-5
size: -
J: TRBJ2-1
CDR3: ASSSPGTGVDEQF

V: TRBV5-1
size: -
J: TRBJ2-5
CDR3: ASSDRGSGQEAQY

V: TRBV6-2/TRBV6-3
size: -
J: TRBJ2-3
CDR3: ASSSGQASDTQY

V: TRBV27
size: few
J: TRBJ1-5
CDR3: ASSLRVFQPQH

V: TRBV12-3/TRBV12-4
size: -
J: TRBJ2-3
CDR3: ASPSSVPGTDTQY

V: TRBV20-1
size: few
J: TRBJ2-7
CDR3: SASPRTSYYEQY

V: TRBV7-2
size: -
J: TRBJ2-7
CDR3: ASSLGGLLALLD

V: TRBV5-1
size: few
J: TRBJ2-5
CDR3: ASSRRTRLSDQETQY

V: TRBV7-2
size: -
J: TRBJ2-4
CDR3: TGSFVPSSDIQY

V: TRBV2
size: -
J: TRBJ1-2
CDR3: ASGTGGIYGHT

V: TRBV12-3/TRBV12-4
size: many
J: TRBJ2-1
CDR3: ASRQTSGSYNEQF

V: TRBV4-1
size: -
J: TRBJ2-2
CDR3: ASSQDSSTSGGYAGELF

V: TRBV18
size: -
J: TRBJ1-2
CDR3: ASSETWQGVGGYT

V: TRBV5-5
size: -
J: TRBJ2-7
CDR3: ASSKLAGIEQY

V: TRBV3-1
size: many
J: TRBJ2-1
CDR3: ASSFTRDQNEQF

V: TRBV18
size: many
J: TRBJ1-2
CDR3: ASSPRAGGYT

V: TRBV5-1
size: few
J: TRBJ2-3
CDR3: ASSQGLAGLSTDTQY

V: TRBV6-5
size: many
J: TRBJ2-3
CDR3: ASREADTQY

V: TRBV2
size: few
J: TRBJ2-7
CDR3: ASSFYGLAGTEQY

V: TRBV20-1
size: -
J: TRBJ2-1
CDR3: SAERTSGRNEQF

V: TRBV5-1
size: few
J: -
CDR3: ASSSWTDYEQY

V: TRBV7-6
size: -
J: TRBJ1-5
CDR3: ASSPGGLRDQPQH

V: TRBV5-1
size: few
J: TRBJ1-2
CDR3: ASSPGTGGIRYT

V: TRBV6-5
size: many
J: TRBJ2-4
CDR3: ASSSPGGGYIQY